This TCR beta chain was documented in a study of blood T cells in healthy people across ages. Study-level information: In model experiments, template switching was able to capture about one barcoded beta molecule for every two T cells that were present.

About this clonotype itself: Its antigen is unknown. A read error may produce the germline difference seen at one junction end.

Germline V lookup: CDR1 DFQATT, CDR2 SNEGSKA (reference sequence). The CDR3 is 13 residues long. Findings and limits, study-wide: Per million T cells, the diversity of TCR beta decreased roughly linearly as age advanced.

Next came a second PCR, run for roughly 6 to 11 cycles, which used a sample-barcoded 5' primer along with a J-beta primer mix. TCRdb fed the 5' RACE reads into MiXCR, producing one record per CDR3 protein. In the table there are some 690,000 distinct CDR3 sequences, 22% of which are singletons. The chain couples TRBV20-1 to TRBJ2-3; D is perhaps TRBD2 (6 bases). The TCR originated in a man between 65 and 85 years old in good health. Material: blood. CDR3 nucleotide sequence: TGCGGTGCTAGAATACCGGGAGCAGATACGCAGTATTTT. This sequence encodes CGARIPGADTQYF.